The rows below give T cell receptor beta chains drawn from one sample of a study of T-cell reconstitution after alpha-beta-depleted transplantation in children. TCRdb ran MiXCR on the PCR reads and lists one entry per CDR3 protein. The data contain tens of thousands of distinct CDR3 sequences, nearly 6.5% of them singletons. The material was peripheral blood, obtained 60 days after TCRalphabeta/CD19-depleted stem cell transplant. Every receptor here comes from a child younger than two who had a stem cell transplant for acute myeloid leukemia, so the T cells may come from the graft donor. Each CDR3 is given with its conserved first and last residue. D genes are given only for firm matches. The size entry is marked missing in some rows and otherwise reads once, few, many or a size class.

v_gene	abundance	d_gene	j_gene	CDR3aa	CDR3nt
TRBV5-1	many	TRBD2	TRBJ2-3	CASSPSGSSGDTQYF	TGCGCCAGCAGCCCGAGCGGGAGCTCCGGAGATACGCAGTATTTT
TRBV3-1	-	-	TRBJ1-2	CASSQDNKGRANYGYTF	TGTGCCAGCAGCCAAGATAATAAAGGGCGGGCTAACTATGGCTACACCTTC
TRBV20-1	many	-	TRBJ1-5	CSATFPAGDNQPQHF	TGCAGTGCTACGTTTCCCGCGGGGGACAATCAGCCCCAGCATTTT
TRBV27	-	TRBD1	TRBJ1-2	CASSLSPMGQGAGGYTF	TGTGCCAGCAGTTTATCGCCCATGGGACAGGGGGCAGGTGGCTACACCTTC
TRBV28	many	-	TRBJ1-2	CATRGGGAFHGYTF	TGTGCCACCAGAGGGGGGGGCGCCTTCCATGGCTACACCTTC
TRBV20-1	many	-	TRBJ2-5	CSPYGDFDETQYF	TGCAGTCCTTATGGGGACTTTGATGAGACCCAGTACTTC
TRBV4-3	many	TRBD1	TRBJ2-7	CASSPGQSYEQYF	TGCGCCAGCAGCCCGGGACAGTCCTACGAGCAGTACTTC
TRBV6-5	many	TRBD2	TRBJ2-1	CASSLSGGLLNEQFF	TGTGCCAGCAGCCTTAGCGGGGGGCTCCTTAATGAGCAGTTCTTC
TRBV4-2	many	TRBD2	TRBJ2-1	CASSQVSGGAREQFF	TGTGCCAGCAGCCAAGTTAGCGGGGGGGCCCGTGAGCAGTTCTTC
TRBV6-2/TRBV6-3	many	-	TRBJ2-6	CASSYPEGAGANVLTF	TGTGCCAGCAGTTACCCGGAGGGGGCTGGGGCCAACGTCCTGACTTTC
TRBV5-1	many	TRBD1	TRBJ2-1	CASTPQGDEQFF	TGCGCCAGCACCCCCCAGGGGGATGAGCAGTTCTTC
TRBV19	many	-	TRBJ1-2	CASSVRTNYGYTF	TGTGCCAGTAGCGTACGGACAAACTATGGCTACACCTTC
TRBV7-8	many	-	TRBJ2-2	CASSLEVPPNTGELFF	TGTGCCAGCAGCTTGGAAGTCCCACCTAACACCGGGGAGCTGTTTTTT
TRBV2	few	TRBD1	TRBJ2-7	CASSPPGQAYEQYF	TGTGCCAGCAGCCCACCGGGACAGGCCTACGAGCAGTACTTC
TRBV7-9	few	TRBD1	TRBJ1-1	CASTHRDRYTEAFF	TGTGCCAGCACCCACCGGGACAGGTACACTGAAGCTTTCTTT
TRBV7-9	many	-	TRBJ2-7	CASSLVSRGSYEQYF	TGTGCCAGCAGCTTAGTCTCCCGGGGTTCCTACGAGCAGTACTTC
TRBV4-2	many	-	TRBJ2-2	CASSPRAGPVDTGELFF	TGTGCCAGCAGCCCCAGGGCGGGACCCGTGGACACCGGGGAGCTGTTTTTT
TRBV10-1	many	-	TRBJ2-3	CASSEPGPGPDTQYF	TGCGCCAGCAGTGAGCCCGGCCCAGGGCCAGATACGCAGTATTTT
TRBV7-8	many	TRBD2	TRBJ2-7	CASSSLFRREEREQYF	TGTGCCAGCAGCTCCCTATTCCGGCGGGAGGAAAGGGAGCAGTACTTC
TRBV7-9	many	-	TRBJ2-7	CASSHRQAVEQYF	TGTGCCAGCAGCCACAGACAGGCCGTAGAGCAGTACTTC
TRBV6-5	many	-	TRBJ2-1	CASSYTPASYNEQFF	TGTGCCAGCAGTTACACACCGGCCTCCTACAATGAGCAGTTCTTC
TRBV4-1	many	-	TRBJ2-2	CASSQDYQVSGELFF	TGCGCCAGCAGCCAAGATTACCAGGTTTCCGGGGAGCTGTTTTTT
TRBV5-6	-	TRBD2	TRBJ2-7	CARSSGLAGAISYEQYF	TGTGCCAGGAGCTCCGGGCTAGCGGGAGCCATTTCCTACGAGCAGTACTTC
TRBV6-1	many	-	TRBJ2-6	CASRDFRDMYSGANVLTF	TGTGCCAGCAGAGATTTCCGGGACATGTACTCTGGGGCCAACGTCCTGACTTTC
TRBV29-1	many	-	TRBJ1-4	CSLAHNEKLFF	TGCAGCTTGGCCCATAATGAAAAACTGTTTTTT
TRBV25-1	many	TRBD1	TRBJ2-7	CATLGQGRLLHSAYEQYF	TGTGCCACCCTGGGACAGGGGAGGCTCCTTCACTCCGCCTACGAGCAGTACTTC
TRBV7-9	many	TRBD1	TRBJ2-7	CASSSRDREQYF	TGTGCCAGCAGCTCCCGGGACAGGGAGCAGTACTTC
TRBV12-3/TRBV12-4	many	-	TRBJ2-3	CASSLALRNTDTQYF	TGTGCCAGCAGTTTAGCGCTACGAAACACAGATACGCAGTATTTT
TRBV10-3	many	TRBD2	TRBJ2-7	CAISGTSGRNEQYF	TGTGCCATCAGCGGGACTAGCGGGAGGAACGAGCAGTACTTC
TRBV9	many	-	TRBJ1-2	CASSVAEVGGSGYGYTF	TGTGCCAGCAGCGTAGCGGAGGTCGGGGGCTCCGGCTATGGCTACACCTTC
TRBV27	few	-	TRBJ2-3	CASSLKPVATQYF	TGTGCCAGCAGTTTAAAGCCCGTGGCCACGCAGTATTTT
TRBV7-9	many	TRBD1	TRBJ2-4	CASSPNQGAAKNIQYF	TGTGCCAGCAGCCCTAACCAGGGGGCTGCCAAAAACATTCAGTACTTC
TRBV7-8	few	-	TRBJ1-3	CASSFRRGGMGSGNTIYF	TGTGCCAGCAGCTTTCGCCGAGGGGGAATGGGCTCTGGAAACACCATATATTTT
TRBV7-8	many	-	TRBJ2-3	CASSTRTSTDTQYF	TGTGCCAGCAGCACGCGGACCAGCACAGATACGCAGTATTTT
TRBV24-1	many	TRBD2	TRBJ2-5	CATSKLAGKQETQYF	TGTGCCACCAGCAAACTAGCGGGGAAACAAGAGACCCAGTACTTC
TRBV28	many	TRBD2	TRBJ2-1	CASSLGLAPYNEQFF	TGTGCCAGCAGTTTGGGACTAGCACCTTACAATGAGCAGTTCTTC